The T cell receptor beta chain described here comes from a study of vaccination and CD4 T cells after COVID-19. Study as a whole: The convalescents were made up of six males and four females, two of whom were Hispanic.

The sample's treatment: roughly 10-day PBMC culture with coronavirus spike peptide pools or control peptides (ViraFEST assay). The study sequenced cultured CD4+ T cell DNA using the Oncomine TCR Beta short-read assay. TCRdb re-analysed the PCR reads in MiXCR, keeping a single row per CDR3 protein. The sample shows over 10,000 distinct CDR3 sequences, about 50% of them seen only once. Of note for this clonotype: Antigen unknown.

The sequence came from a human donor who had recovered from COVID-19. Sequenced sample: CD4+ T cells from blood, cultured in vitro.

The CDR3 coding sequence is TGTGCCAGCAGCCGAACACAGGGAGCTAATGAAAAACTGTTTTTT. Translating it yields CASSRTQGANEKLFF. This sequence joins TRBV7-9 and TRBJ1-4; a weak D match, TRBD1 (6 bases). Germline values: CDR1 SEHNR, CDR2 FQNEAQ (reference sequence). V was cut by 5 bases and J by 3 bases, with 13 bases left in between. The CDR3 is made up of 15 amino acids. Looking up the rest from reference TRBV7-9 and TRBJ1-4 gives the full variable domain: DTGVSQNPRHKITKRGQNVTFRCDPISEHNRLYWYRQTLGQGPEFLTYFQNEAQLEKSRLLSDRFSAERPKGSFSTLEIQRTEQGDSAMYLCASSRTQGANEKLFFGSGTQLSVL.